This record covers a single T cell receptor (beta chain). Its antigen is not known. PCR amplification relied on 60 Vbeta primers (plus 13 Jbeta primers). TCRdb's table, derived via immunoSEQ multiplex PCR, lists solely in-frame clones and lacks some. The table for this sample gives roughly 46,000 clones. The sample is drawn from a study of cytomegalovirus exposure and HLA in healthy donors. Study observations and caveats: Some highly shared sequence variants likely arose as a pipeline artifact. Researchers catalogued 160 or so TCR beta chains as cytomegalovirus-associated. Later work found that TCR association rates differed between HLA loci; DRB1 had the most and HLA-C the fewest. The authors later found most CMV-associated TCR beta chains appeared HLA-restricted.

The CDR3 is 17 amino acids. V lost 1 base to trimming and J lost 7 bases; unmatched junction nucleotides: 10. CDR1 LGHNA and CDR2 YSLEER come from the germline V gene. Sequenced sample: PBMCs. The rearrangement uses TRBV4-3 and TRBJ2-1; 10 bases agree with TRBD2. The source of this sequence is a woman aged 40 to 50 in good health and CMV-seronegative. The CDR3 region is CASSQVWASGRQNEQFF. The CDR3 DNA reads as TGCGCCAGCAGCCAAGTCTGGGCTAGCGGGAGACAGAATGAGCAGTTCTTC.